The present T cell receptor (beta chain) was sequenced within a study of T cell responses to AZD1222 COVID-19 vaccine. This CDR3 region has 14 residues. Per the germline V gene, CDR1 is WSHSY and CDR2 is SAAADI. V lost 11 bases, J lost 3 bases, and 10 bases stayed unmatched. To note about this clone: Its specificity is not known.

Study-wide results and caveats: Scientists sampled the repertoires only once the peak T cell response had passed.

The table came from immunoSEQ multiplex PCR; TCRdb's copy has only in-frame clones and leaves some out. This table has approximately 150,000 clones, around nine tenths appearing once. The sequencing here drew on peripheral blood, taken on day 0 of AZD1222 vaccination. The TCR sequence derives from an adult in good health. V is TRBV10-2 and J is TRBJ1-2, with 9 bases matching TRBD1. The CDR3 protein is CAARRGQGDYGYTF. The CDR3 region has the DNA TGCGCCGCCAGGAGGGGACAGGGAGACTATGGCTACACCTTC.